This T cell receptor (beta chain) was profiled in a study of PD-1 blockade in classical Hodgkin lymphoma. Study results and limitations: A significant rise in TCR diversity by C4D1 was seen for CD4+ but not CD8+ cells. Repertoire difference causes, possibly disease activity or prior therapy, remain undefined.

Each of the patients experienced relapse following autologous stem cell transplantation, and their brentuximab vedotin exposure differed. Responses achieved at best were complete response, partial response or progressive disease. Germline V gene sequence: CDR1 PRHDT, CDR2 FYEKMQ (reference sequence). This CDR3 region has 16 residues. V lost 3 bases and J lost 2; bases outside the gene matches: 5. As for this clone: What it recognizes is unknown.

Profiled with immunoSEQ multiplex PCR; TCRdb holds only in-frame clones, not every one. Here the sample spans around 100,000 clones, roughly 90% being singletons. The source is a human donor with classical Hodgkin lymphoma. The sample in question was peripheral blood mononuclear cells (PBMCs), obtained before the second cycle of nivolumab. V is TRBV13 and J is TRBJ2-5; 11 bases fit TRBD2. CDR3 nucleotides: TGTGCCAGCAGCTTCGTGACTAGCGGGGCTCAAGAGACCCAGTACTTC. Protein: CASSFVTSGAQETQYF.